This TCR beta chain was profiled in a study of T cell repertoires in cytomegalovirus infection. Study in general: Matching HLA type, along with CMV infection, was indicated by public TCR beta signatures.

Germline V lookup: CDR1 MNHEY, CDR2 SVGEGT. Trimming left V 5 bases short and J 0 bases short, with 11 bases between. The CDR3 sequence is 14 residues long. A single record per CDR3 protein comes from TCRdb applying MiXCR to the reads. The sample includes roughly 860,000 distinct CDR3 sequences, over 25% seen only once; the top ten take over 10%. This clonotype turned up a few times. Its antigen is unidentified. V gene TRBV6-2 or TRBV6-3 combines with J gene TRBJ2-7, with D possibly called TRBD1 or TRBD2 (5 bases each). Sample: cultured CD8+ T cells from PBMCs, taken from culture after CMV antigen stimulation. The receptor's source is a human donor in good health (CMV status not recorded). Some clones in this sample may be carry-over from other donors' samples. This CDR3 reads CASSPPGSSYEQYF. The CDR3 coding sequence is TGTGCCAGCAGTCCCCCAGGGAGCTCCTACGAGCAGTACTTC.